The entry that follows covers one TCR beta chain sequence. The antigen remains undetermined. The sample is drawn from a study of T cell repertoires in cytomegalovirus infection. As for the study in general: CMV infection together with matching HLA type was indicated by public TCR beta signatures. Broader study findings: Identification of carriers of CMV plus the relevant HLA was achieved through cumulative public TCR beta family frequency. In two of eight donors, the top clonotype was HLA-C-restricted CMV-specific.

CDR1 and CDR2 from the germline V gene are MNHNY and SVGAGI (reference sequence). The ends lost 0 bases at V and 0 bases at J; junction bases unmatched: 7. CDR3 length equals 17 residues. MiXCR was run by TCRdb on the reads, yielding one entry per CDR3 protein. The sample has 830,000 or so distinct CDR3 sequences; over 25% are singletons. This receptor was identified in a human donor in good health (CMV status not recorded). Some clones in this sample may be carry-over from other donors' samples. The chain combines TRBV6-6 with TRBJ2-7; 8 nucleotides match TRBD2. The sequences come from cultured CD8+ T cells from PBMCs, collected from culture after CMV antigen stimulation. CDR3 coding DNA: TGTGCCAGCAGTTACTCGATGGGACTAGTTAGCTCCTACGAGCAGTACGTC. It translates to CASSYSMGLVSSYEQYV.